These T cell receptor beta chains were read from a single sample in a study of T cells in tumors after PD-1 blockade. Libraries were prepared by immunoSEQ multiplex PCR; TCRdb keeps only in-frame clonotypes and omits some of them. The sample lists 13,000 to 15,000 clones, approximately 73% seen once, with about 30% in the top ten. Sequencing used tumor tissue, obtained after anti-PD-1 treatment. The receptors come from a human donor with cutaneous squamous cell carcinoma. CDR3s include the opening cysteine and the closing phenylalanine or tryptophan. Rows may omit the clone size; those that give it use once, few, many or a size class.

V gene	clone size	CDR3 protein
TRBV14	-	CASSQVFSEQYF
TRBV18	-	CASSPLAGRSYNEQFF
TRBV11-3	-	CASSFRTAISSYEQYF
TRBV5-8	-	CASSLAGDRTYNEQFF
TRBV5-1	-	CASSLNRETQYF
TRBV5-4	-	CASSLVAGNTEAFF
TRBV7-9	-	CASSFALHGDEQFF
TRBV5-5	-	CASSLYGVEVRYTF
TRBV27	-	CASRSLGLVFSGELFF
TRBV28	-	CASILRDTGELFF
TRBV14	-	CASSQESIRALHF
TRBV23-1	-	CASARAGGRDDQPQHF
TRBV18	few	CASSPAGREQYF
TRBV2	medium-sized	CASRREGQSTEAFF
TRBV3-1/TRBV3-2	-	CASSPGTSGRRGTDTQYF
TRBV7-2	once	CASRGQSSYNEQFF
TRBV28	-	CASRTPRPRQGVHLDTQYF
TRBV30	-	CAWSLGQLYEQYF
TRBV18	-	CASSPGASGTDTQYF
TRBV2	once	CASSEASRGFVEKLFF
TRBV10-1	-	CASSESVGGLADTQYF
TRBV7-9	once	CASSLGQGISEAFF
TRBV5-4	once	CASSAGQSYEQYF
TRBV18	-	CASSPSPGYGYTF
TRBV6-2/TRBV6-3	-	CASSYERGGPYEQYF
TRBV3-1/TRBV3-2	-	CASTSTGNPGEQYF
TRBV19	-	CASSIGTQRAGQPQHF
TRBV28	-	CASSLEAYEQYF
TRBV7-2	-	CASRPAVGGNNQPQHF
TRBV5-1	-	CASSFTPGQDTLQETQYF
TRBV7-6	-	CASSSGQGRKTQYF
TRBV28	-	CASSMGGWLNNEQFF
TRBV27	-	CASSFKTPGLAGADTQYF
TRBV5-4	large	CASSLGAGGPADTQYF